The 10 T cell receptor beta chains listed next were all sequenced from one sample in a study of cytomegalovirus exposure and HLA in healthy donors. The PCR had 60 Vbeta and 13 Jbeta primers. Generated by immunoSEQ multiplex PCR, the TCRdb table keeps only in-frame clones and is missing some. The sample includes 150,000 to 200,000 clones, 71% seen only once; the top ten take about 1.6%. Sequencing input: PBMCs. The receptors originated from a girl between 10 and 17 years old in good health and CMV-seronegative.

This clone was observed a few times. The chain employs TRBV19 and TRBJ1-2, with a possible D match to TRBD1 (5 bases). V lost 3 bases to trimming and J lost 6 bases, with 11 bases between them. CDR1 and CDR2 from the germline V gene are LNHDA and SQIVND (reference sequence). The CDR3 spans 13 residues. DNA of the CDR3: TGTGCCAGTAGTATTTCCCAGGGTGATGGCTACACCTTC. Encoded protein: CASSISQGDGYTF. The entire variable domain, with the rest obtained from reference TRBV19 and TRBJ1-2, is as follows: DGGITQSPKYLFRKEGQNVTLSCEQNLNHDAMYWYRQDPGQGLRLIYYSQIVNDFQKGDIAEGYSVSREKKESFPLTVTSAQKNPTAFYLCASSISQGDGYTFGSGTRLTVV.

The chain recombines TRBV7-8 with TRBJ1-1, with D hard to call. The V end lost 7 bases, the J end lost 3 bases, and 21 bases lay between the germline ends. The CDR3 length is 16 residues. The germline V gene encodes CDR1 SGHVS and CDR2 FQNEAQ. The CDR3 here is CASTGRGSPFDTEAFF. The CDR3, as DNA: TGTGCCAGCACTGGTCGCGGCTCCCCGTTTGACACTGAAGCTTTCTTT. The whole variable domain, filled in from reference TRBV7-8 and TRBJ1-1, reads GAGVSQSPRYKVAKRGQDVALRCDPISGHVSLFWYQQALGQGPEFLTYFQNEAQLDKSGLPSDRFFAERPEGSVSTLKIQRTQQEDSAVYLCASTGRGSPFDTEAFFGQGTRLTVV.

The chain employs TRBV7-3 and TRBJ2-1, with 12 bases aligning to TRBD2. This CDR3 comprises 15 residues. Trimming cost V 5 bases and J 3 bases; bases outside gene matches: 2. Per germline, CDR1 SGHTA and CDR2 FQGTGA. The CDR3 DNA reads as TGTGCCAGCAGCCTAGCGGGGGGGAACTACAATGAGCAGTTCTTC. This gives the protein CASSLAGGNYNEQFF.

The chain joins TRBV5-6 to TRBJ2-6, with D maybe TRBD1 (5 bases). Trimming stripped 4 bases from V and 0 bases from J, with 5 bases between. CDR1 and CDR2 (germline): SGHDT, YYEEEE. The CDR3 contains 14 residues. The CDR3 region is CASSQGSGANVLTF. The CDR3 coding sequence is TGTGCCAGCAGCCAGGGCTCTGGGGCCAACGTCCTGACTTTC.

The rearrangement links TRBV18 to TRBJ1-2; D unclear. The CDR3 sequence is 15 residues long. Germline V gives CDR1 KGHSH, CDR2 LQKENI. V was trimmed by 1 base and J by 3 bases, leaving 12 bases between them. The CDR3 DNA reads TGTGCCAGCTCACCACGAAGTCAGGCAGACTATGGCTACACCTTC. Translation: CASSPRSQADYGYTF.

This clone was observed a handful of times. CDR3 in amino acids: CASSTSGDAYEQYF. The CDR3 DNA sequence: TGTGCCAGCAGCACTAGCGGGGATGCCTACGAGCAGTACTTC. This sequence joins TRBV27 and TRBJ2-7, with TRBD2 identical over 10 bases. Per the germline V gene, CDR1 is MNHEY and CDR2 is SMNVEV (reference sequence). The CDR3 sequence is 14 residues long. Germline trimming cut 6 bases from V and 2 bases from J; bases unmatched to any gene: 4.

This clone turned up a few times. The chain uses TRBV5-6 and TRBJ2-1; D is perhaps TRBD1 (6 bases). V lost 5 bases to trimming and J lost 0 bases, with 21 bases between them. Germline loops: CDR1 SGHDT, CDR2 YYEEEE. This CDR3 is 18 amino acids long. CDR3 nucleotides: TGTGCCAGCAGTCGAGTGATTGGGGACACCCTCTCCTACAATGAGCAGTTCTTC. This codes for CASSRVIGDTLSYNEQFF.

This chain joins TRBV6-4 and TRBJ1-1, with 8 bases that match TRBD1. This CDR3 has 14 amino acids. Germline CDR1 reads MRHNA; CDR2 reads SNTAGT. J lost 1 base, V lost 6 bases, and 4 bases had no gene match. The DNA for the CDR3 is TGTGCCAGCAGAGGACAGGGTGGGAACACTGAAGCTTTCTTT. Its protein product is CASRGQGGNTEAFF.

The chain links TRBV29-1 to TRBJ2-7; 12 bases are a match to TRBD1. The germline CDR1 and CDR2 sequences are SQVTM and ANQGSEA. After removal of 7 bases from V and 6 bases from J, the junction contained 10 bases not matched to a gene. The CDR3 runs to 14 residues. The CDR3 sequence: CSALNGTGGREQYF. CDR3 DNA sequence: TGCAGCGCCCTCAACGGGACAGGGGGCCGCGAGCAGTACTTC.

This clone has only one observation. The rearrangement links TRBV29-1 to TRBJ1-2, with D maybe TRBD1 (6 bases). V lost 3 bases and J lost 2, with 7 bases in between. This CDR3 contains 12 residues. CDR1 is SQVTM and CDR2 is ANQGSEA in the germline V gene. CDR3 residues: CSVDRGNYGYTF. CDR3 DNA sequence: TGCAGCGTTGACAGGGGAAACTATGGCTACACCTTC.